The 21 T cell receptor beta chains below all came from one sample that was sequenced in a study of spatial heterogeneity in lung cancer. MiXCR was run by TCRdb on the 5' RACE reads, yielding one entry per CDR3 protein. The sample carries thousands of distinct CDR3 sequences, 6.5% to 9.5% recorded once. Stated time point: sample taken at primary tumor resection. No cell sorting; template was whole RNA from tumor, lung tissue or PBMC. The specimen was PBMCs, collected at surgery. These receptors originate from a male donor with early-stage non-small cell lung cancer.

This clonotype was picked up a small number of times. The library was designed around alpha chains, so this beta chain is a stray read whose abundance carries little weight. The chain couples TRBV24-1 to TRBJ1-1, with TRBD1 matching 8 bases. Trimming took 10 bases from V and 1 from J; bases not matched to a gene: 4. CDR3 length: 13 residues. Germline assignment: CDR1 KGHDR and CDR2 SFDVKD. The CDR3 DNA reads TGTGCCACTAGAGACAGGGGGAACACTGAAGCTTTCTTT. It yields the protein CATRDRGNTEAFF.

With regard to this clonotype: Being off target in a library aimed at alpha chains, this beta chain has a size of little meaning. The rearrangement joins TRBV20-1 to TRBJ2-7; 10 bases map to TRBD2. The CDR3 runs to 15 residues. Looked up from germline, CDR1 is DFQATT and CDR2 is SNEGSKA (reference sequence). The V gene end was trimmed by 2 bases and the J gene end by 3 bases; junction bases not matched to a gene: 7. The CDR3: CSARRPLAGDYEQYF. As DNA, the CDR3 is TGCAGTGCTAGAAGGCCGCTAGCGGGGGACTACGAGCAGTACTTC.

Notes on this clonotype: With the library built for alpha chains, this beta chain is off target and its frequency is not meaningful. The V and J genes are TRBV12-3 or TRBV12-4 and TRBJ2-1; 9 nucleotides match TRBD2. V lost 5 bases and J lost 9; bases outside the gene matches: 2. CDR3 size: 12 residues. The CDR3: CASSPSGIEQFF. The CDR3 DNA follows: TGTGCCAGCAGTCCTAGCGGGATTGAGCAGTTCTTC.

This clonotype was seen ten or more times. In a library made to pick up alpha chains, this beta chain is a stray read with a size that means little. The CDR3, as DNA: TGCAGCGTGGAGGAGACAGGGATCTACGAGCAGTACTTC. Protein product: CSVEETGIYEQYF. The V call is TRBV29-1, the J call TRBJ2-7; TRBD1 matches 7 bases. CDR1 and CDR2 from the germline V gene are SQVTM and ANQGSEA. The length of the CDR3 is 13 residues. V was pared by 6 bases and J by 3 bases, with 8 bases of the junction left unmatched.

This clonotype occurred many times. This beta chain is an off-target read within a library intended for alpha chains, so its frequency means little. The rearrangement joins TRBV28 to TRBJ1-1; D gene ambiguous. The CDR3 has 12 residues. Germline CDR1 is MDHEN and CDR2 is SYDVKM. Trimming pared 6 bases from V and 4 bases from J, leaving 9 bases between. CDR3 DNA sequence: TGTGCCAGCAGGCCCTTGGGCACTGAAGCTTTCTTT. Translated, it gives CASRPLGTEAFF. Complete variable domain (other parts from reference TRBV28 and TRBJ1-1): DVKVTQSSRYLVKRTGEKVFLECVQDMDHENMFWYRQDPGLGLRLIYFSYDVKMKEKGDIPEGYSVSREKKERFSLILESASTNQTSMYLCASRPLGTEAFFGQGTRLTVV.

A remark on this clonotype: Because the library targeted alpha chains, this beta chain is an off-target read whose size means little. The chain joins TRBV6-6 to TRBJ1-5, with D uncertain. V lost 2 bases to trimming and J lost 0 bases, with 8 bases between them. Germline CDR1 is MNHNY and CDR2 is SVGAGI (reference sequence). The CDR3 has 15 residues. The DNA for the CDR3 is TGTGCCAGCAGTTACAATCCCTATAGCAATCAGCCCCAGCATTTT. As protein: CASSYNPYSNQPQHF.

The table lists this clonotype with many counts. The library was designed around alpha chains, so this beta chain is a stray read whose abundance carries little weight. The chain employs TRBV6-5 and TRBJ1-1, with 10 bases identical to TRBD1. CDR3 size: 13 residues. The ends lost 2 bases at V and 14 bases at J; junction bases unmatched: 8. Germline-derived CDR1 and CDR2 are MNHEY and SVGAGI. The CDR3 coding sequence is TGTGCCAGCAGTTACGGCGGGACAGGGGACACCTTCTTT. Amino acids: CASSYGGTGDTFF.

This clonotype was found many times. The library was built for alpha chains, so this beta chain is an off-target read and its size means little. The rearrangement joins TRBV7-8 to TRBJ2-3; D could derive from TRBD1 or TRBD2 (6 bases each). Trimming removed 6 bases from V and 2 bases from J, with 21 bases in between. Germline V gene data show CDR1 as SGHVS and CDR2 as FQNEAQ. The CDR3 spans 17 residues. CDR3 DNA sequence: TGTGCCAGCAGAGTCACCGGGGGCCAAACACTCACAGATACGCAGTATTTT. Protein sequence: CASRVTGGQTLTDTQYF.

By its share, this clonotype is medium-sized. This beta chain represents an off-target read in a library built for alpha chains; its size is of limited meaning. This rearrangement joins TRBV4-2 to TRBJ2-7, with D uncertain. Looked up from germline, CDR1 is LGHNA and CDR2 is YNFKEQ. The CDR3 runs 15 residues. V lost 3 bases and J 4 bases, leaving 16 bases between the germline ends. This CDR3 reads CASSHSPNQGYEQYF. CDR3 in DNA: TGTGCCAGCAGCCATTCGCCCAACCAAGGTTACGAGCAGTACTTC.

This clonotype was counted ten times or more. This beta chain is off target for a library built for alpha chains, so its abundance means little. The J gene is TRBJ2-1, the V gene TRBV7-9; D is undetermined. The CDR3 is 11 amino acids. V was shortened by 3 bases and J by 10 bases, with 7 bases between the two germline ends. Germline loops: CDR1 SEHNR, CDR2 FQNEAQ (reference sequence). The CDR3 sequence: CASSFLGEQFF. CDR3 in DNA: TGTGCCAGCAGCTTCTTAGGAGAGCAGTTCTTC.

In its sample, this clonotype was seen many times. Compared with germline, one end of the junction differs, possibly owing to a read error. This beta chain is off target for a library built for alpha chains, so its abundance means little. This rearrangement joins TRBV7-7 to TRBJ1-1; D remains unclear. The CDR3 is made up of 14 amino acids. The germline gives CDR1 SSHAT, CDR2 FNYEAQ (reference sequence). CDR3 nucleotide sequence: TGTGCTAGCAGCCCATCTGACTTGAACACTGAAGCTTTCTTT. It specifies CASSPSDLNTEAFF.

This clonotype was detected ten times or more. This beta chain is an unintended read in a library built for alpha chains; its size means little. The chain is built from TRBV14 and TRBJ2-3; 8 bases map to TRBD2. Looked up from germline, CDR1 is SGHDN and CDR2 is FVKESK. This CDR3 has 16 amino acids. The V segment lost 1 base and the J segment 3 bases; nucleotides outside the gene matches: 6. CDR3 DNA sequence: TGTGCCAGCAGCCAAGTTTACGGGAGGGCGACAGATACGCAGTATTTT. Translated, it gives CASSQVYGRATDTQYF.

Points on this clonotype: The library was prepared for alpha chains; this beta chain is a stray read, so its frequency means little. The genes are TRBV3-1 and TRBJ2-7, with D unclear. The V and J ends lost 1 base and 0 bases respectively, with 10 bases between them. Germline V gene sequence: CDR1 LGHDT, CDR2 YNNKEL (reference sequence). The CDR3 runs to 15 residues. The CDR3 protein is CASSQGLWNSYEQYF. For the CDR3, the DNA is TGTGCCAGCAGCCAAGGGCTTTGGAACTCCTACGAGCAGTACTTC.

Many counts were recorded for this clonotype. The library was prepared for alpha chains; this beta chain is a stray read, so its frequency means little. The chain recombines TRBV5-1 with TRBJ2-7, with D possibly matching TRBD2 (6 bases). The CDR3 totals 14 residues. Per germline, CDR1 SGHRS and CDR2 YFSETQ. V lost 5 bases to trimming and J lost 2 bases, with 14 bases between them. As DNA, the CDR3 is TGCGCCAGCAGGGAGGGACCGGGGGCCTACGAGCAGTACTTC. Encoded protein: CASREGPGAYEQYF.

This clonotype occurred many times. Since the library was made to target alpha chains, this beta chain is a stray read and its abundance is not meaningful. The gene calls are TRBV7-9 and TRBJ2-2; the match to TRBD2 covers 8 bases. Germline assignment: CDR1 SEHNR and CDR2 FQNEAQ (reference sequence). CDR3 length: 17 amino acids. Unmatched junction bases numbered 11, after V lost 2 bases and J lost 6 bases. The CDR3 protein is CASSLHGTRGTPGELFF. For the CDR3, the DNA is TGTGCCAGCAGCTTACACGGGACTAGAGGAACCCCCGGGGAGCTGTTTTTT.

Notes on this clonotype: As an off-target read in a library built for alpha chains, this beta chain has a frequency of little significance. The chain employs TRBV29-1 and TRBJ2-5; weak D call: TRBD2 (5 bases). The CDR3 contains 12 residues. In germline, CDR1 is SQVTM, CDR2 ANQGSEA. The V and J ends lost 4 bases and 0 bases respectively, with 6 bases between them. CDR3 sequence reads: CSVGRNQETQYF. The CDR3 nucleotides read TGCAGCGTTGGGAGGAACCAAGAGACCCAGTACTTC.

This clonotype occurred many times. This beta chain was picked up by a library intended for alpha chains and is off target, so its count carries little meaning. This sequence joins TRBV5-1 and TRBJ2-3, with D tentatively TRBD2 (6 bases). This CDR3 comprises 16 residues. Trimming pared 0 bases from V and 0 bases from J, leaving 11 bases between. The V gene's germline CDR1 is SGHRS and CDR2 YFSETQ. CDR3 sequence: CASSLGDFGSTDTQYF. CDR3 sequence (DNA): TGCGCCAGCAGCTTGGGGGACTTCGGAAGCACAGATACGCAGTATTTT.

This clonotype has ten or more counts. Since the library was made to target alpha chains, this beta chain is a stray read and its abundance is not meaningful. The chain couples TRBV6-2 or TRBV6-3 to TRBJ1-2; D unresolved. Germline CDR1 reads MNHEY; CDR2 reads SVGEGT. The CDR3 is 15 amino acids. V was trimmed by 7 bases and J by 4 bases, leaving 19 bases between them. CDR3 protein: CASTRRIDGSYGYTF. In DNA form, the CDR3 reads TGTGCCAGCACCCGACGGATCGATGGAAGCTATGGCTACACCTTC.

This clonotype was recorded many times. Because the library targeted alpha chains, this beta chain is an off-target read whose size means little. The gene calls are TRBV2 and TRBJ2-1; no reliable D call. Trimming pared 8 bases from V and 8 bases from J, leaving 10 bases between. The CDR3 runs 11 residues. The germline gives CDR1 SNHLY, CDR2 FYNNEI. CDR3 loop: CASQEVDEQFF. CDR3 bases: TGTGCCAGCCAAGAGGTAGATGAGCAGTTCTTC. The variable domain in full, completed from reference TRBV2 and TRBJ2-1, reads EPEVTQTPSHQVTQMGQEVILRCVPISNHLYFYWYRQILGQKVEFLVSFYNNEISEKSEIFDDQFSVERPDGSNFTLKIRSTKLEDSAMYFCASQEVDEQFFGPGTRLTVL.

This clonotype was counted ten times or more. In a library made to pick up alpha chains, this beta chain is a stray read with a size that means little. The chain employs TRBV5-1 and TRBJ2-5; D is uncertain. CDR3 length: 14 amino acids. V lost 0 bases and J lost 0, with 6 bases in between. Germline assignment: CDR1 SGHRS and CDR2 YFSETQ. DNA of the CDR3: TGCGCCAGCAGCTTGGGCCGGGACCAAGAGACCCAGTACTTC. Protein product: CASSLGRDQETQYF.

This clonotype was observed many times. With the library built for alpha chains, this beta chain is off target and its frequency is not meaningful. The CDR3 spells CASSYRTSGELFF. The DNA for the CDR3 is TGTGCCAGCAGTTACAGGACGTCCGGGGAGCTGTTTTTT. The J gene is TRBJ2-2, the V gene TRBV3-1; D is perhaps TRBD1 (5 bases). The CDR3 loop spans 13 amino acids. In germline, CDR1 is LGHDT, CDR2 YNNKEL (reference sequence). With 6 bases removed from V and 6 bases from J, the gap between germline ends came to 11 bases.